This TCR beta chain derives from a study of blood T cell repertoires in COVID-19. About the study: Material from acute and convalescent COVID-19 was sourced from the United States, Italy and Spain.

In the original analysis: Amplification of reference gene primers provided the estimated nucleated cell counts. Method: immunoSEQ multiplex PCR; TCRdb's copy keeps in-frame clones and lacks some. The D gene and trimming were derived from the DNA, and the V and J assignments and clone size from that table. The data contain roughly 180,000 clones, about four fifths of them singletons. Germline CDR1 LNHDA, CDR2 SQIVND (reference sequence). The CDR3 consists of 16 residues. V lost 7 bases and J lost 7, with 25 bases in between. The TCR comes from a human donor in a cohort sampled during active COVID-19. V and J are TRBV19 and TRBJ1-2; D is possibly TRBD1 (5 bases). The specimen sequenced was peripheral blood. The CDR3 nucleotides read TGTGCCAGTAAGGATTCTACCAGGGCGGGATTCGGTGGCTACACCTTC. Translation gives CASKDSTRAGFGGYTF.